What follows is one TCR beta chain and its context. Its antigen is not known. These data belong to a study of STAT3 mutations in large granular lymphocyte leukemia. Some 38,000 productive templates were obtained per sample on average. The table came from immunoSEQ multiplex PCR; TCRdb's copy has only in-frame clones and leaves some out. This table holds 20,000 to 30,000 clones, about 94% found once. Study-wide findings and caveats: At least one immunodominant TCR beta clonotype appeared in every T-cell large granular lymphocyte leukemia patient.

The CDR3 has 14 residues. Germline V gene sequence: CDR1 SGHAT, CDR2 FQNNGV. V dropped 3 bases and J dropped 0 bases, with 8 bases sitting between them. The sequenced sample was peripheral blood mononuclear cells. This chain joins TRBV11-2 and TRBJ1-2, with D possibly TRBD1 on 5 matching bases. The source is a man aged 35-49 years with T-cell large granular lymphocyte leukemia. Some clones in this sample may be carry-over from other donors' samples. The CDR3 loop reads CASSLTEANYGYTF. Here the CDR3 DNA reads TGTGCCAGCAGCTTGACAGAAGCTAACTATGGCTACACCTTC.